These T cell receptor beta chains were read from a single sample in a study of human T cells and chemical hapten exposure. TCRdb redid the calling of the RACE reads with MiXCR, one entry per CDR3 protein. In the table there are more than 80,000 distinct CDR3 sequences, 12% of which are singletons. The starting material was whole blood, obtained in connection with sensitization to the hapten diphenylcyclopropenone (DPC). The receptors originated from a woman aged 45-65 years with alopecia areata. Some clones in this sample may be carry-over from other donors' samples. Each CDR3 is given with its conserved first and last residue. D genes are given only for firm matches. Expanded clones get a size class; other rows say once, few or many, or leave the size out.

TRBJ2-1 | NA | TRBV28 | once | TGTGCCAGCATTTCGGGGGGCGGTAATTACAATGAGCAGTTCTTC | CASISGGGNYNEQFF
TRBJ1-1 | NA | TRBV20-1 | few | TGCAGTGCCGCTAACCGACCGTTTAACACTGAAGCTTTCTTT | CSAANRPFNTEAFF
TRBJ1-6 | NA | TRBV11-2 | many | TGTGCCAGCAGCTTAGTACCTTATAATTCACCCCTCCACTTT | CASSLVPYNSPLHF
TRBJ1-2 | NA | TRBV7-9 | few | TGTGCCAGCAGCTTATTTGGCTACACCTTC | CASSLFGYTF
TRBJ1-1 | NA | TRBV5-1 | few | TGCGCCAGCAGCTTGGAGGGGATGAACACTGAAGCTTTCTTT | CASSLEGMNTEAFF
TRBJ2-7 | TRBD1 | TRBV11-2 | many | TGTGCCAGCAGCGCCGGGGACAGCATCTACGAGCAGTACTTC | CASSAGDSIYEQYF
TRBJ1-4 | NA | TRBV7-2 | NA | TGTGCCAGCAGCCTTGACGCCGGAGGGGAAAAACTGTTTTTT | CASSLDAGGEKLFF
TRBJ2-2 | NA | TRBV20-1 | few | TGCAGTGCCTCCCTTGGGGCAAACACCGGGGAGCTGTTTTTT | CSASLGANTGELFF
TRBJ1-1 | NA | TRBV6-1 | few | TGTGCCAGCAGGAGGGGAGACGGGGTGAACACTGAAGCTTTCTTT | CASRRGDGVNTEAFF
TRBJ1-1 | NA | TRBV5-1 | few | TGCGCCAGCAGCTTTAACATGAACACTGAAGCTTTCTTT | CASSFNMNTEAFF
TRBJ1-1 | NA | TRBV12-3/TRBV12-4 | NA | TGTGCCAGCAGTTTAGCTCCTCGCGGGGCCTGGGACACTGAAGCTTTCTTT | CASSLAPRGAWDTEAFF
TRBJ2-1 | TRBD2 | TRBV28 | NA | TGTGCCAGCAGTTTAGGACTAGCGGGGCAAAAGATCTTC | CASSLGLAGQKIF
TRBJ1-2 | NA | TRBV18 | NA | TGTGCCAGCTCACTGAGTACCGGGGAAGGCTATGGCTACACCTTC | CASSLSTGEGYGYTF
TRBJ1-5 | NA | TRBV2 | NA | TGTGCCAGCGATAAGGGACGAACTTCCAATCAGCCCCAGCATTTT | CASDKGRTSNQPQHF
TRBJ1-1 | TRBD1 | TRBV5-1 | many | TGCGCCAGCAGCTTGGCCATAGTACAGGGGGACACTGAAGCTTTCTTT | CASSLAIVQGDTEAFF
TRBJ1-6 | NA | TRBV12-3/TRBV12-4 | few | TGTGCCAGCAGTTTATCCGCACCCAACTCACCCCTCCACTTT | CASSLSAPNSPLHF
TRBJ2-2 | TRBD1 | TRBV29-1 | NA | TGCAGCGTTGAACGACAGGGGGCTTTCACCGGGGAGCTGTTTTTT | CSVERQGAFTGELFF
TRBJ2-1 | NA | TRBV7-9 | many | TGTGCCAGCAGCCTCAGAGGGACGAGCTCCTACAATGAGCAGTTCTTC | CASSLRGTSSYNEQFF
TRBJ2-4 | TRBD2 | TRBV13 | many | TGTGCCAGCAGCGGACCGGGACTAGGTCTCTGGGACATTCAGTACTTC | CASSGPGLGLWDIQYF
TRBJ1-3 | NA | TRBV29-1 | many | TGCAGCATACTATCCTCTGGAAACACCATATATTTT | CSILSSGNTIYF
TRBJ2-6 | NA | TRBV12-3/TRBV12-4 | many | TGTGCCAGCAGTTTAGGGGTCAGGGCTCACTCTGGGGCCAACGTCCTGACTTTC | CASSLGVRAHSGANVLTF
TRBJ1-4 | NA | TRBV6-6 | few | TGTGCCAGCAGTTCAGCGACAGATAATGAAAAACTGTTTTTT | CASSSATDNEKLFF
TRBJ1-4 | NA | TRBV5-5 | many | TGTGCCAGCAGCTCCAACCCGAATGAAAAACTGTTTTTT | CASSSNPNEKLFF
TRBJ2-3 | NA | TRBV20-1 | many | TGCAGTGCTAGATCTTCGCGGGATACGCAGTATTTT | CSARSSRDTQYF
TRBJ2-4 | NA | TRBV7-8 | NA | TGTGCCAGCAGCAACGGACAGACCCCCAACATTCAGTACTTC | CASSNGQTPNIQYF